The clone carrying this T cell receptor beta chain showed up just a few times. Authors' analysis steps: Amplification with reference gene primers provided the estimates of nucleated cell counts. Data came from immunoSEQ multiplex PCR; TCRdb stores just in-frame clones and leaves some out. V and J calls and clone size are as listed in that table; D and trimming were resolved from the DNA. The data hold 450,000 or so clones, with about nine tenths observed a single time. The data originate from a study of blood T cell repertoires in COVID-19. Study context: The origin of the acute and convalescent COVID-19 samples was the United States, Italy and Spain. T cells, B-cell-depleted T cells, or PBMCs supplied cDNA or gDNA.

The CDR3 is 14 amino acids. Germline-derived CDR1 and CDR2 are SNHLY and FYNNEI. The V end lost 6 bases, the J end lost 2 bases, and 11 bases lay between the germline ends. Material: peripheral blood. The V and J genes are TRBV2 and TRBJ1-3, with D tentatively TRBD1 (5 bases). This TCR derives from a woman in her 40s with COVID-19, enrolled during active disease. The CDR3 DNA reads as TGTGCCAGCAGGGTGGACAAGACTGGAAACACCATATATTTT. It translates to CASRVDKTGNTIYF.